This T cell receptor (beta chain) appears in the sequencing data of a study of T cell responses to AZD1222 COVID-19 vaccine. CDR1 and CDR2 from the germline V gene are MNHEY and SVGAGI. The CDR3 has 12 residues. V lost 5 bases to trimming and J lost 10 bases, with 12 bases between them. In regard to this clone: The target antigen is unknown.

The data were produced by immunoSEQ multiplex PCR, yet TCRdb's version contains in-frame clones alone and is incomplete. The sample carries under 85,000 clones, over 75% recorded once. Points from the study as a whole: Clonal diversity may have been underestimated in mostly white British donors. In the spike-specific TCR repertoire, nearly half reportedly target unmutated variant regions. Repertoires in all cases were sampled only once the peak T cell response had passed. It was only six AZD1222 recipients who were seropositive at baseline.

The rearrangement links TRBV6-5 to TRBJ2-1; either TRBD1 or TRBD2 may supply D (5 bases each). The sequence derives from an adult in good health. The sequenced sample was peripheral blood, obtained on day 0 of AZD1222 vaccination. This CDR3 reads CASSRGPGEQFF. Here the CDR3 DNA reads TGTGCCAGCAGTCGGGGCCCAGGCGAGCAGTTCTTC.